This TCR beta chain appears in the sequencing data of a study of shared clonotypes between healthy human individuals. Across the whole study: The donors, two women and a few men, were aged 18 to 49.

This CDR3 has 14 residues. The germline V gene encodes CDR1 SGHNT and CDR2 YENEEA. V lost 8 bases to trimming and J lost 3 bases; unmatched junction nucleotides: 7. The assay was immunoSEQ multiplex PCR, and TCRdb's table has in-frame clones only and misses some. The data contain 530,000 or so clones, 60% to 80% of them singletons. The V call is TRBV11-3, the J call TRBJ2-1, with TRBD2 matching over 7 bases. This TCR was sampled from a woman aged 40 to 50 in good health. Some clones in this sample may be carry-over from other donors' samples. Sample: PBMCs. The CDR3 region is CASGRGRIYNEQFF. CDR3 coding DNA: TGTGCCAGCGGGAGGGGACGGATCTACAATGAGCAGTTCTTC.